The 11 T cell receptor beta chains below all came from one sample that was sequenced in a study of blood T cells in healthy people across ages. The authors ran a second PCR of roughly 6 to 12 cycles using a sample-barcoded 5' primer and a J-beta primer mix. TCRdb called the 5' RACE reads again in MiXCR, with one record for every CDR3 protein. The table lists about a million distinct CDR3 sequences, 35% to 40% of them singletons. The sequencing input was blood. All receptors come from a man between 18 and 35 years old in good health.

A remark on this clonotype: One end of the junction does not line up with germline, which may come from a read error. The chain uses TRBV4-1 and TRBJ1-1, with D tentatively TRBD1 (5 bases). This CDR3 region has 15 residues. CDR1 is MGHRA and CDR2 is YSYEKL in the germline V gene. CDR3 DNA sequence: TGCGTCAGCAGCCGAGAGGGGAGAATGAACACTGTAGCTTTCTTT. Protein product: CVSSREGRMNTVAFF.

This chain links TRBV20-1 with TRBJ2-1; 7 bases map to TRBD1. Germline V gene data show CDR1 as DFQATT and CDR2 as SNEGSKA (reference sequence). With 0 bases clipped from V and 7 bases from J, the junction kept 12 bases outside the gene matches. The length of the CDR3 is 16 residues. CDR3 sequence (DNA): TGCAGTGCTAGAGAGACGGACAGGACGTTAGGTAATGAGCAGTTCTTC. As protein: CSARETDRTLGNEQFF.

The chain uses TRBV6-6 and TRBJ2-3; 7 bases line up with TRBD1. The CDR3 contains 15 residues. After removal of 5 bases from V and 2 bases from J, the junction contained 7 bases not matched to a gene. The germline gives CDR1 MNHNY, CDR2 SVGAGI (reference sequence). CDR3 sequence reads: CASSDAGTDTDTQYF. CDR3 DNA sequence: TGTGCCAGCAGTGATGCCGGGACAGACACAGATACGCAGTATTTT.

DNA of the CDR3: TGCGCCAGCAGCTTGGGGCAGGGGGAGAAAGAGACCCAGTACTTC. It translates to CASSLGQGEKETQYF. This chain connects TRBV5-1 to TRBJ2-5, with 7 nucleotides matching TRBD1. Per the germline V gene, CDR1 is SGHRS and CDR2 is YFSETQ. The CDR3 totals 15 residues. The V and J ends lost 0 bases and 3 bases, in that order; junction bases with no gene match: 5.

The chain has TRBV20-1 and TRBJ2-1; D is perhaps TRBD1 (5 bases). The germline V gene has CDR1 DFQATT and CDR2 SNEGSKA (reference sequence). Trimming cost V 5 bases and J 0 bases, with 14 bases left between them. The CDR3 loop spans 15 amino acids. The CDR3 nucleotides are TGCAGTGCTCAAGACAGAGAGAGCTCCTACAATGAGCAGTTCTTC. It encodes CSAQDRESSYNEQFF.

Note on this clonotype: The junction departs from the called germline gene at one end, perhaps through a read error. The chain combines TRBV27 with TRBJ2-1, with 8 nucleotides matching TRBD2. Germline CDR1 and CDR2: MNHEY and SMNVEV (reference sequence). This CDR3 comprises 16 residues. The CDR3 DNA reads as TGTGCTAGCAGTTTATACGGGGGGGCCGTGTGGACGACCCAGTTCTTC. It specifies CASSLYGGAVWTTQFF.

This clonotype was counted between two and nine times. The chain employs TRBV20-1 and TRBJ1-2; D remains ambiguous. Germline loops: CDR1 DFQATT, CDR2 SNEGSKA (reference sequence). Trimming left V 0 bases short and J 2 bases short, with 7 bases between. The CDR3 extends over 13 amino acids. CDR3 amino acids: CSARDRQNYGYTF. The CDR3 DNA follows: TGCAGTGCTAGAGATCGGCAGAACTATGGCTACACCTTC.

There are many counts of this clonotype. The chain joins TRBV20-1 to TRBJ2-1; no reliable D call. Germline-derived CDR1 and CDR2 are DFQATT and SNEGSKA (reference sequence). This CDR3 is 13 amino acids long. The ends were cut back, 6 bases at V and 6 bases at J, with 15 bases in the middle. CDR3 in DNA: TGCAGTGCAGCCCCGACGCACCCCAATGAGCAGTTCTTC. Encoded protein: CSAAPTHPNEQFF.

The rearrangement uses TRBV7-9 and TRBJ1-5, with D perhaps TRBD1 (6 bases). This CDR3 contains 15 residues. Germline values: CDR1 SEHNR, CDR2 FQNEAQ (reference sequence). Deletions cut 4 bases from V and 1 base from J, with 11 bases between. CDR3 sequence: CASSSTGLSNQPQHF. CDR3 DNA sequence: TGTGCCAGCAGCTCGACAGGATTGAGCAATCAGCCCCAGCATTTT.

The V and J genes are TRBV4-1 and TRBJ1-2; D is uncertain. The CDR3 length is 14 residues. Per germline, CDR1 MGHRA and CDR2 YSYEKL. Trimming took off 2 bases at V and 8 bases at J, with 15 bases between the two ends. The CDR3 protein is CASSQRPEGPGYTF. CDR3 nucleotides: TGCGCCAGCAGCCAACGACCGGAGGGCCCCGGCTACACCTTC.

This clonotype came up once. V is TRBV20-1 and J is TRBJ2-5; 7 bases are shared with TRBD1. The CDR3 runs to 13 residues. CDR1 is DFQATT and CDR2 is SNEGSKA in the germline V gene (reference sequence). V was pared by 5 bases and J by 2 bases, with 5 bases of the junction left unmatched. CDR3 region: CSAAGTVQETQYF. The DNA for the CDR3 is TGCAGTGCTGCCGGGACAGTACAAGAGACCCAGTACTTC.